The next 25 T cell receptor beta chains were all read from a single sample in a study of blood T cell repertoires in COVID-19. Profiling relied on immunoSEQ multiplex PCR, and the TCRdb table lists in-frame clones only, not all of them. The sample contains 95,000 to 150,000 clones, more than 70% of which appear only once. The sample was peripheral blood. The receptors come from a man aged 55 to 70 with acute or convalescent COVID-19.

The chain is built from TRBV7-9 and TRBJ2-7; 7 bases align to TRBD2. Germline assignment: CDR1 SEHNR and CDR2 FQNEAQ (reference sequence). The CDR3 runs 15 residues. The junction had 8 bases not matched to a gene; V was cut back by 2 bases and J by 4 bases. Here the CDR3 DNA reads TGTGCCAGCAGCTTAAGTTCGCGGGAGAAATACGAGCAGTACTTC. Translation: CASSLSSREKYEQYF.

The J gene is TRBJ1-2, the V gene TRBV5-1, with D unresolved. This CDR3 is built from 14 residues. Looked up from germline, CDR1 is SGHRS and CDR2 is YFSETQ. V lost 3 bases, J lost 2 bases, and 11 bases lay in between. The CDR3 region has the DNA TGCGCCAGCAGCTCGGCCGGGGAGAACTATGGCTACACCTTC. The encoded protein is CASSSAGENYGYTF.

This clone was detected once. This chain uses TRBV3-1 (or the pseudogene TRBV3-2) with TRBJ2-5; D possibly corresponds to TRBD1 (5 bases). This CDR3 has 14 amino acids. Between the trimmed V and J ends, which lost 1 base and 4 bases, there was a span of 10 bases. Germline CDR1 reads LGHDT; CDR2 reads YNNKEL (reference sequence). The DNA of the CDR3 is TGTGCCAGCAGCCAAGCAGGGTCGGGAGAGACCCAGTACTTC. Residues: CASSQAGSGETQYF.

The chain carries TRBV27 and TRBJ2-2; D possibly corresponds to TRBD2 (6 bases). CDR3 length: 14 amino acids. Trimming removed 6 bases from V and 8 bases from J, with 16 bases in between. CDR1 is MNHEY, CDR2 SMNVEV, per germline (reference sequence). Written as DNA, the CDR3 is TGTGCCAGCAGCACCTCCCCCGGGAGTGGGGAGCTGTTTTTT. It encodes CASSTSPGSGELFF.

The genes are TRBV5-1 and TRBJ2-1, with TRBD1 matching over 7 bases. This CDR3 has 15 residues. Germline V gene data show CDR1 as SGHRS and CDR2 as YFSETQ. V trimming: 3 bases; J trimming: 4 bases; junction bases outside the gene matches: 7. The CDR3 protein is CASSSRDSVYNEQFF. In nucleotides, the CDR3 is TGCGCCAGCAGCTCCCGGGACAGCGTTTACAATGAGCAGTTCTTC.

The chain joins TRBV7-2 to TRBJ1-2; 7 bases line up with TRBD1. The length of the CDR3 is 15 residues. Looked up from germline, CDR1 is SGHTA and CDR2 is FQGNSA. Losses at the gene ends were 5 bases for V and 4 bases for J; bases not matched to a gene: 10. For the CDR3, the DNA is TGTGCCAGCAGCACACAAGAGGGGGCCCCCTATGGCTACACCTTC. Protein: CASSTQEGAPYGYTF. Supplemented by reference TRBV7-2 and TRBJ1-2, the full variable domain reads GAGVSQSPSNKVTEKGKDVELRCDPISGHTALYWYRQSLGQGLEFLIYFQGNSAPDKSGLPSDRFSAERTGGSVSTLTIQRTQQEDSAVYLCASSTQEGAPYGYTFGSGTRLTVV.

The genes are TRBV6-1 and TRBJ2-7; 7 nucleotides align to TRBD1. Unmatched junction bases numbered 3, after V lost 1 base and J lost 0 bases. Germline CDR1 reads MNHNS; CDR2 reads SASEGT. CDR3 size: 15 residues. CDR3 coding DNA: TGTGCCAGCAGTGAAGTTAGACAGGGCTCCTACGAGCAGTACTTC. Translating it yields CASSEVRQGSYEQYF.

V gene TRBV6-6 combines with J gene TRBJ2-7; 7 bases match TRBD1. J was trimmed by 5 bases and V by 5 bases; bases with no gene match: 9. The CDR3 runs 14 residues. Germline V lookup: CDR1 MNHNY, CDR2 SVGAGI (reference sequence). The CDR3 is CASSPPTGNNEQYF. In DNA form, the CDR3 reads TGTGCCAGCAGTCCGCCGACAGGGAACAACGAGCAGTACTTC.

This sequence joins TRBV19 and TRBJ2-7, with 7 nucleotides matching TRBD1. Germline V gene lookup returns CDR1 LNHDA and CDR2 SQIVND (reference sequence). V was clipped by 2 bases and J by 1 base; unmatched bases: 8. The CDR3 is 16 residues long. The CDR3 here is CASSISSGRGSYEQYF. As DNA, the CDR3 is TGTGCCAGTAGTATATCCTCGGGCAGGGGGTCCTACGAGCAGTACTTC.

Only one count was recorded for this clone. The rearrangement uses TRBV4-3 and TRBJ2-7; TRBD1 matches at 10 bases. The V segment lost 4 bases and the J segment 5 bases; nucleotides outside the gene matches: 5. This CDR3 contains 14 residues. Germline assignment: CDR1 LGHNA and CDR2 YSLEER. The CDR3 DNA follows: TGCGCCAGCAGCCTAGACAGGGGGCGCAACGAGCAGTACTTC. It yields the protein CASSLDRGRNEQYF.

Here the CDR3 reads CASRQTGKDYGYTF. The CDR3 DNA reads as TGTGCCAGCAGGCAGACAGGGAAGGACTATGGCTACACCTTC. The chain carries TRBV5-6 and TRBJ1-2; TRBD1 aligns across 7 bases. The CDR3 consists of 14 residues. V gave up 5 bases and J gave up 3 bases; unmatched junction bases: 7. From germline, CDR1 is SGHDT and CDR2 YYEEEE.

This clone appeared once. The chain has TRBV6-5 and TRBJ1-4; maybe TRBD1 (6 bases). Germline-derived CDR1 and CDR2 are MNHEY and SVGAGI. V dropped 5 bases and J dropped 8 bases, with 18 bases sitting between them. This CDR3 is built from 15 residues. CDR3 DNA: TGTGCCAGCAGTCAACGGGGGGCGGTCGCGGAAAAACTGTTTTTT. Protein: CASSQRGAVAEKLFF.

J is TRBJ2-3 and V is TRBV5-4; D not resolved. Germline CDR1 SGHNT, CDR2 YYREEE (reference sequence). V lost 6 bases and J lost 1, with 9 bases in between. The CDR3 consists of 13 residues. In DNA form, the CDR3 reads TGTGCCAGCACCCTAGGAGGCACAGATACGCAGTATTTT. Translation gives CASTLGGTDTQYF.

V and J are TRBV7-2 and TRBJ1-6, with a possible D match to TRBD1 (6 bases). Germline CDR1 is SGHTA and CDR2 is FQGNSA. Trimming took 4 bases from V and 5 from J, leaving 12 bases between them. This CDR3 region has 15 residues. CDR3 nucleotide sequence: TGTGCCAGCAGCTCGGACAGAGTTAATAATTCACCCCTCCACTTT. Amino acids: CASSSDRVNNSPLHF. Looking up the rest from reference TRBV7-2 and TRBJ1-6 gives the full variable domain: GAGVSQSPSNKVTEKGKDVELRCDPISGHTALYWYRQSLGQGLEFLIYFQGNSAPDKSGLPSDRFSAERTGGSVSTLTIQRTQQEDSAVYLCASSSDRVNNSPLHFGNGTRLTVT.

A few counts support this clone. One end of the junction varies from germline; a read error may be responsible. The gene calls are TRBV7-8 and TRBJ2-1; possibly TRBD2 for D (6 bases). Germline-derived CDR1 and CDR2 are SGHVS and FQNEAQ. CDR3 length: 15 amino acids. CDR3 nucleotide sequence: TGTGCCAGCAGCTTTTACCGGGACTCCTACGATGAGCAGTTCTTC. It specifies CASSFYRDSYDEQFF.

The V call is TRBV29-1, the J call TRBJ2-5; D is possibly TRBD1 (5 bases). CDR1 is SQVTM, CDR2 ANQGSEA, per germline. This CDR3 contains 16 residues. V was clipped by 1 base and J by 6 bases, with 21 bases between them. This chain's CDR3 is CSVEGGGRAPRKTQYF. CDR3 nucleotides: TGCAGCGTTGAAGGGGGTGGCAGGGCCCCGAGAAAGACCCAGTACTTC.

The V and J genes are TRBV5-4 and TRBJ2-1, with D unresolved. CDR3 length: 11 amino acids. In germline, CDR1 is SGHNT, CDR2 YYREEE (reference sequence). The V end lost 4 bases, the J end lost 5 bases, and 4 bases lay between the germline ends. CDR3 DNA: TGTGCCAGCAGCACAAACAATGAGCAGTTCTTC. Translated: CASSTNNEQFF.

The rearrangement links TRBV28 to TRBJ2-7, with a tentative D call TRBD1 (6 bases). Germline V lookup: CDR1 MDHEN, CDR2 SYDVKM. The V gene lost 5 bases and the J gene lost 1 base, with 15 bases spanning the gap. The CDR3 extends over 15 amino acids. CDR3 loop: CASSTSGTLSYEQYF. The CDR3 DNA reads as TGTGCCAGCAGTACGTCCGGGACACTTTCCTACGAGCAGTACTTC.

Here the CDR3 reads CASSKERTSYNEQFF. CDR3 DNA sequence: TGTGCCAGCAGCAAAGAACGGACTAGCTACAATGAGCAGTTCTTC. The chain employs TRBV21-1 and TRBJ2-1; no check of the table's D call, TRBD2, against the DNA was made. TRBV21-1 is labeled a pseudogene. This CDR3 comprises 15 residues.

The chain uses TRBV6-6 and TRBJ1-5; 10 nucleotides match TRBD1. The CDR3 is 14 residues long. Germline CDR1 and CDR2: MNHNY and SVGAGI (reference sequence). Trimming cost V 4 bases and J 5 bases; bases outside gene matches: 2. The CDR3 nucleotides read TGTGCCAGCAGTTCCGGACAGGGGGATCAGCCCCAGCATTTT. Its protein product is CASSSGQGDQPQHF.

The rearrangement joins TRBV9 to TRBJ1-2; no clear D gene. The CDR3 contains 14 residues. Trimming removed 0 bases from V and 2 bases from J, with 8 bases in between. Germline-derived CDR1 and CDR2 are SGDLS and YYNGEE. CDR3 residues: CASSVGGGNYGYTF. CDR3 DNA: TGTGCCAGCAGCGTAGGGGGAGGGAACTATGGCTACACCTTC.

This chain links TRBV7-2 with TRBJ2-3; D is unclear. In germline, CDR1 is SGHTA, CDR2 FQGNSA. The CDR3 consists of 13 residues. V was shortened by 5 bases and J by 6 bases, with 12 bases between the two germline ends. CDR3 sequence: CASSLLAADTQYF. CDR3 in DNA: TGTGCCAGCAGCCTCCTCGCGGCGGATACGCAGTATTTT.

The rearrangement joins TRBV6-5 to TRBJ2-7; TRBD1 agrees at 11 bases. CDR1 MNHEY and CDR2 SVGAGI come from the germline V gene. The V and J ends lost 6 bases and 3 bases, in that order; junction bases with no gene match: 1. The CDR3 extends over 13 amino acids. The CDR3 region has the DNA TGTGCCAGCAGGGACAGGGGGCTCTACGAGCAGTACTTC. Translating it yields CASRDRGLYEQYF.

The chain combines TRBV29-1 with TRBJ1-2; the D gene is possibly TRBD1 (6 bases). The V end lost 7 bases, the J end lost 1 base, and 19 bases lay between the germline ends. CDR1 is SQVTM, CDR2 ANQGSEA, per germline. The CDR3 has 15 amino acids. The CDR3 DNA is TGCAGCGCGTGGGGGACATCCGCCATTAACTATGGCTACACCTTC. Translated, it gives CSAWGTSAINYGYTF. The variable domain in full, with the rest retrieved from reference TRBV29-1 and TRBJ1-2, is SAVISQKPSRDICQRGTSLTIQCQVDSQVTMMFWYRQQPGQSLTLIATANQGSEATYESGFVIDKFPISRPNLTFSTLTVSNMSPEDSSIYLCSAWGTSAINYGYTFGSGTRLTVV.

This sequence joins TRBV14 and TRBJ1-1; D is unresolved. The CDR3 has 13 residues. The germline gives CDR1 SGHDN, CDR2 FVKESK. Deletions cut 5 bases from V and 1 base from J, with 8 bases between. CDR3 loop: CASSWTGNTEAFF. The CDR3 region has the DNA TGTGCCAGCAGCTGGACTGGGAACACTGAAGCTTTCTTT.